This T cell receptor (beta chain) derives from a study of cytomegalovirus exposure and HLA in healthy donors. On the study more broadly: 81% of some 390 genotyped donors fell in the Caucasian-associated ancestry cluster. General study points: The investigators catalogued 150 or so TCR beta chains as cytomegalovirus-associated.

13 Jbeta primers and 60 Vbeta primers were used for the PCR. Here immunoSEQ multiplex PCR was the method, and the copy in TCRdb shows in-frame clones only, minus some. Counted here are roughly 140,000 clones, approximately 81% occurring once; the ten biggest clones make up roughly 4%. The CDR3 has 11 residues. CDR1 and CDR2 from the germline V gene are DFQATT and SNEGSKA (reference sequence). With 2 bases removed from V and 11 bases from J, the gap between germline ends came to 12 bases. Remarks on this clone: As yet, its antigen is unknown.

The V gene is TRBV20-1, the J gene TRBJ2-5; D is perhaps TRBD2 (6 bases). The sequencing input was PBMCs. The clonotype was recovered from a middle-aged woman in good health and CMV-seropositive. CDR3 residues: CSARNVREQYF. The DNA of the CDR3 is TGCAGTGCTAGAAATGTTCGGGAGCAGTACTTC.